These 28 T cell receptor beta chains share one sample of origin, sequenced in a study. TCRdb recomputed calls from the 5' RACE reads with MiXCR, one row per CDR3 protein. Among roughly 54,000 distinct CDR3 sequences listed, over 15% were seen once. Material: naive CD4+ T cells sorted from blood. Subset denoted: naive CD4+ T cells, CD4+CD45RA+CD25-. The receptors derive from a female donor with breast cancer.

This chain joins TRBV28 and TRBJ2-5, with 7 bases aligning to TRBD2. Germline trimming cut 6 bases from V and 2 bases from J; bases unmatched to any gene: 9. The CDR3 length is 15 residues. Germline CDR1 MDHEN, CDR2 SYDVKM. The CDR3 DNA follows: TGTGCCAGCAGCCTACCGGGACTAACTCAAGAGACCCAGTACTTC. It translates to CASSLPGLTQETQYF.

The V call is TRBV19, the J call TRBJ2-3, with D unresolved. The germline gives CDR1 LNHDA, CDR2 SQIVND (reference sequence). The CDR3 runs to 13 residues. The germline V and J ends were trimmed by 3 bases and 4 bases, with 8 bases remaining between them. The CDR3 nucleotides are TGTGCCAGTAGTATGGGCAGATCAGATACGCAGTATTTT. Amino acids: CASSMGRSDTQYF.

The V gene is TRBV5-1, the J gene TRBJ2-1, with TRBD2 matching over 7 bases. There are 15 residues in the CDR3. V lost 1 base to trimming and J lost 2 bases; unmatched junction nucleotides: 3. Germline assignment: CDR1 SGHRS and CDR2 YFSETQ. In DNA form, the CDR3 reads TGCGCCAGCAGCTTGATGGGAGGGGCCTACAATGAGCAGTTCTTC. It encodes CASSLMGGAYNEQFF.

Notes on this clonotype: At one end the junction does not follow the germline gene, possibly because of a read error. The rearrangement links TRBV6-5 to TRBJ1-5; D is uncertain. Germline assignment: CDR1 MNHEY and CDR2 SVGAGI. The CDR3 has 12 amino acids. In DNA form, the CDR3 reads TGTGCCAGCGGTTCGGGGTTTCAGCCCCTGCACTTT. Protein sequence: CASGSGFQPLHF.

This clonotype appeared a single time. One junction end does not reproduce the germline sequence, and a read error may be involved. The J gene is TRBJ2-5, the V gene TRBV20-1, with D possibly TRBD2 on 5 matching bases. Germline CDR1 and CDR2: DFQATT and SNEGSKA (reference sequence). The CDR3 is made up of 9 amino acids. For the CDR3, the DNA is TGCAATGCTAGCGAGACCCAGTACTTC. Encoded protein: CNASETQYF.

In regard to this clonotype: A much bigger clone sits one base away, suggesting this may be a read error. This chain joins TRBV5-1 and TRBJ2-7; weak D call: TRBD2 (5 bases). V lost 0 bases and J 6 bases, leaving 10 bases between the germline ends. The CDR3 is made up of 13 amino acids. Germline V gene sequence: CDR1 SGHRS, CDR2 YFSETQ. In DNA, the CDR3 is TGCGCCAGCAGCTTGGGTCCGGGGAGCGAGCAGTACTTC. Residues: CASSLGPGSEQYF.

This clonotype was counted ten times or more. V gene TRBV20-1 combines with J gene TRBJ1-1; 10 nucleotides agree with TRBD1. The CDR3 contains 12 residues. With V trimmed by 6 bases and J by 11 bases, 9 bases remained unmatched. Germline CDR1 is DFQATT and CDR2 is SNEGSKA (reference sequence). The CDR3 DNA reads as TGCAGTGCCCTCCAAGGGACAGGGGAGGCTTTCTTT. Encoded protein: CSALQGTGEAFF.

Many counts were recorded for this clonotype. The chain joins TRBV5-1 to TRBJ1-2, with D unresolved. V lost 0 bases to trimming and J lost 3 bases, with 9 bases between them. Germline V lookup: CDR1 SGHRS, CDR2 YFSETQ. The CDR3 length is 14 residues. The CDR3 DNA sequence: TGCGCCAGCAGCTTGGGATGGGGATACTATGGCTACACCTTC. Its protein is CASSLGWGYYGYTF.

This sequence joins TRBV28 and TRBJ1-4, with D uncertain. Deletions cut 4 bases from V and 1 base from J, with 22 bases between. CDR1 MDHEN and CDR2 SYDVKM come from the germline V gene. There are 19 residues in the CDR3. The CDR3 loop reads CASSSGRSSKLKTNEKLFF. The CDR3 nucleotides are TGTGCCAGCAGTTCTGGGAGAAGTTCTAAACTAAAAACTAATGAAAAACTGTTTTTT.

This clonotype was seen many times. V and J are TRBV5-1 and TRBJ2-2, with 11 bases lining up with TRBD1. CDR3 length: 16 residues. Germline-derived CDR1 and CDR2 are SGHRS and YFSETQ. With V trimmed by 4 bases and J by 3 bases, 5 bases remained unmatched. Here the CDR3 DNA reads TGCGCCAGCAGCCTTCGGACAGGGGGCGACACCGGGGAGCTGTTTTTT. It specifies CASSLRTGGDTGELFF.

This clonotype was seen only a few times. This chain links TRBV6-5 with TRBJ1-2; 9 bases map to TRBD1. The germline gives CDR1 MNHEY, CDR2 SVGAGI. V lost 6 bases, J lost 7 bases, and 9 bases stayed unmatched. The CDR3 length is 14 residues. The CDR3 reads CASRNPGQGVGYTF. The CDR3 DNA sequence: TGTGCCAGCAGAAATCCGGGACAGGGCGTTGGCTACACCTTC.

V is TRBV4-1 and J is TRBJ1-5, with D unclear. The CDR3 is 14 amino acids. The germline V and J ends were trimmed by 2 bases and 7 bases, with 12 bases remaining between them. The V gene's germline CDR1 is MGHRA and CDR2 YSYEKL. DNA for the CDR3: TGCGCCAGCAGCCAAAGGTCAGAGGGCCAGCCCCAGCATTTT. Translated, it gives CASSQRSEGQPQHF.

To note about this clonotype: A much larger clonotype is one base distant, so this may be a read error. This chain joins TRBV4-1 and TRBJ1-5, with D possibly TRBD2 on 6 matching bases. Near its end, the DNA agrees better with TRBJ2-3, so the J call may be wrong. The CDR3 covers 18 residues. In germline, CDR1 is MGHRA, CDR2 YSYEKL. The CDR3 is CASSQDGGLLYSNQPQYF. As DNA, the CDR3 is TGCGCCAGCAGCCAAGACGGGGGACTCCTTTATAGCAATCAGCCCCAGTATTTT.

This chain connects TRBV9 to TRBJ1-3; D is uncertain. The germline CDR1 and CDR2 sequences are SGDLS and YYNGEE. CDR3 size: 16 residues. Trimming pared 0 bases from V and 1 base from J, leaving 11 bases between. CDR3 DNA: TGTGCCAGCAGCGTAGCTCTGTGGGGTTCTGGAAACACCATATATTTT. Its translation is CASSVALWGSGNTIYF.

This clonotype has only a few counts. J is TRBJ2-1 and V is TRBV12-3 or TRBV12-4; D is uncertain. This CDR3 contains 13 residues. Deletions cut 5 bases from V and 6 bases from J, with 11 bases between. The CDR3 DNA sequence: TGTGCCAGCAGTCGGACCCGGAGCAATGAGCAGTTCTTC. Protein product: CASSRTRSNEQFF.

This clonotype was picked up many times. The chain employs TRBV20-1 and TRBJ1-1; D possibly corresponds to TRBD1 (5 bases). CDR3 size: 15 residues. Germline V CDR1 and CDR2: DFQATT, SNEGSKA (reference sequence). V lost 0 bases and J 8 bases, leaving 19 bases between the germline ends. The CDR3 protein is CSARDSPRGTPEAFF. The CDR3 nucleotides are TGCAGTGCTAGAGACTCGCCCCGGGGCACCCCCGAAGCTTTCTTT.

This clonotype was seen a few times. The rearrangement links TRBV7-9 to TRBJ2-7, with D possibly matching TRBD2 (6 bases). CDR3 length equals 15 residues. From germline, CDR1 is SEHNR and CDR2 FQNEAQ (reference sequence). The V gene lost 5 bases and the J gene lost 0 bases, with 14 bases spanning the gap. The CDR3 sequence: CASSPGRKSSYEQYF. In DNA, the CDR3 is TGTGCCAGCAGCCCGGGGAGGAAGAGCTCCTACGAGCAGTACTTC.

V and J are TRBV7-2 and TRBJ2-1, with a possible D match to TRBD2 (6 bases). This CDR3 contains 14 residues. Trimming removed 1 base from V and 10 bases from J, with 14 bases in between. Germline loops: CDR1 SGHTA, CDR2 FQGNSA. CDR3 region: CASSLDGGTREQFF. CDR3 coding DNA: TGTGCCAGCAGCTTAGACGGCGGGACGAGGGAGCAGTTCTTC.

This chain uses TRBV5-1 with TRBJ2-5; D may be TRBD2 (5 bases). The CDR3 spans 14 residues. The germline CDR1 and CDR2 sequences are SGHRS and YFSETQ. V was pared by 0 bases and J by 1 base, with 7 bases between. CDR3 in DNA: TGCGCCAGCAGCTTGGGGGAGCCCCAAGAGACCCAGTACTTC. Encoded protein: CASSLGEPQETQYF.

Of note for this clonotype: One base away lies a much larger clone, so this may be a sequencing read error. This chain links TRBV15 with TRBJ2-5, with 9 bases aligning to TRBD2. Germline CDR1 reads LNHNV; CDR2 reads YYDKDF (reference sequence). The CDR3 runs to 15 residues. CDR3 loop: CVTSRVLLAGYTQYF. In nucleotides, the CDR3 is TGTGTCACCAGCAGAGTGCTGCTAGCGGGATATACCCAGTACTTC.

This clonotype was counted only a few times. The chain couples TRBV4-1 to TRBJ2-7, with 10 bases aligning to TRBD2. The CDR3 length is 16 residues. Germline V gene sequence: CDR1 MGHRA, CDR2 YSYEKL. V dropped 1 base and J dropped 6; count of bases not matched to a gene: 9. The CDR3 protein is CASSQVLPSGSGEQYF. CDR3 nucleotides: TGCGCCAGCAGCCAAGTTTTGCCTAGCGGGAGTGGCGAGCAGTACTTC.

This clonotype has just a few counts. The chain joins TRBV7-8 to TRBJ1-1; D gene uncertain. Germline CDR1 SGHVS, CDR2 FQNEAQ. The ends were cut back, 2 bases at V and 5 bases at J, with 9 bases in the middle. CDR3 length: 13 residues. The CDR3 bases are TGTGCCAGCAGCTTATCTGGGAGTACTGAAGCTTTCTTT. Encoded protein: CASSLSGSTEAFF.

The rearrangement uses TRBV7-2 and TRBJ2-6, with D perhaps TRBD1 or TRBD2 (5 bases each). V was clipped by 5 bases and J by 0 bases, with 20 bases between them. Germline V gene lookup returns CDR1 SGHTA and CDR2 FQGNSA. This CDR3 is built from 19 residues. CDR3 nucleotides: TGTGCCAGCAGCGTAAGGTCCGGGGCTGCGAGCTCTGGGGCCAACGTCCTGACTTTC. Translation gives CASSVRSGAASSGANVLTF.

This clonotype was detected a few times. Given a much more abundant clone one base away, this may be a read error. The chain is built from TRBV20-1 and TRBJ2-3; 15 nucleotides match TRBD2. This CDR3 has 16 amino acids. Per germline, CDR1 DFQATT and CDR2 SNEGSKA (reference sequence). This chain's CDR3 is CSAPGLAGGSTDTRYF. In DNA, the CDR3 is TGCAGTGCTCCGGGACTAGCGGGAGGAAGCACAGATACGCGGTATTTT.

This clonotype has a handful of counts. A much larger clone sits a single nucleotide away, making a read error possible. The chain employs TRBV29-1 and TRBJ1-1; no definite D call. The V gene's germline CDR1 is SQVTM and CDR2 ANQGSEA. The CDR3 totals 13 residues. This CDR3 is CSPTTELNTEAVF. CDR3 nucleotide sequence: TGCAGCCCGACCACAGAGTTGAACACTGAAGCTGTCTTT.

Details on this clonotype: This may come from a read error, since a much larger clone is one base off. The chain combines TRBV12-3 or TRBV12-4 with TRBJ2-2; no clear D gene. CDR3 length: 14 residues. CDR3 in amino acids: CASSARLYTEELFF. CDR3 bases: TGTGCCAGCAGTGCCCGACTGTACACCGAGGAGCTGTTTTTT.

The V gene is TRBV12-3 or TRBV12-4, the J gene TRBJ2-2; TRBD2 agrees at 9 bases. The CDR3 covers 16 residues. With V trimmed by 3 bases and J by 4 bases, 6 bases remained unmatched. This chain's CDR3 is CASSFSRGRATGELFF. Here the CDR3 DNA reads TGTGCCAGCAGTTTTAGCCGCGGGAGGGCCACCGGGGAGCTGTTTTTT.

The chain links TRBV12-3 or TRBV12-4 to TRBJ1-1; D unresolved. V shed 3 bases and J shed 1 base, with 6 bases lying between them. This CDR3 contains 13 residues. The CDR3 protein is CASSFLANTEAFF. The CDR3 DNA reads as TGTGCCAGCAGTTTTTTGGCGAACACTGAAGCTTTCTTT.